This T cell receptor beta chain is drawn from a study of blood T cell repertoires in COVID-19. Study as a whole: Samples came from the United States, Italy and Spain, spanning acute and convalescent COVID-19. In each case, the material was cDNA or gDNA derived from T cells, B-cell-depleted T cells, or PBMCs.

The CDR3 covers 15 residues. Per germline, CDR1 LNHDA and CDR2 SQIVND (reference sequence). V was pared by 5 bases and J by 4 bases, with 17 bases between. Original methodology: The assay estimated nucleated cells by amplifying reference gene primers. Sequencing was performed with immunoSEQ multiplex PCR; in TCRdb, only in-frame clones are kept and a portion is missing. V, J and clone size reflect that table, while D and trimming were determined from the DNA. The sample contains nearly 60,000 clones, 90% of which appear only once. This receptor was obtained from a man aged 55-75 years with active COVID-19. Sequencing input: peripheral blood. This chain links TRBV19 with TRBJ1-2; D perhaps matches TRBD1 (6 bases). The DNA for the CDR3 is TGTGCCAGTAGTTCAGGGGAGTCCCATTTCTATGGCTACACCTTC. This codes for CASSSGESHFYGYTF.